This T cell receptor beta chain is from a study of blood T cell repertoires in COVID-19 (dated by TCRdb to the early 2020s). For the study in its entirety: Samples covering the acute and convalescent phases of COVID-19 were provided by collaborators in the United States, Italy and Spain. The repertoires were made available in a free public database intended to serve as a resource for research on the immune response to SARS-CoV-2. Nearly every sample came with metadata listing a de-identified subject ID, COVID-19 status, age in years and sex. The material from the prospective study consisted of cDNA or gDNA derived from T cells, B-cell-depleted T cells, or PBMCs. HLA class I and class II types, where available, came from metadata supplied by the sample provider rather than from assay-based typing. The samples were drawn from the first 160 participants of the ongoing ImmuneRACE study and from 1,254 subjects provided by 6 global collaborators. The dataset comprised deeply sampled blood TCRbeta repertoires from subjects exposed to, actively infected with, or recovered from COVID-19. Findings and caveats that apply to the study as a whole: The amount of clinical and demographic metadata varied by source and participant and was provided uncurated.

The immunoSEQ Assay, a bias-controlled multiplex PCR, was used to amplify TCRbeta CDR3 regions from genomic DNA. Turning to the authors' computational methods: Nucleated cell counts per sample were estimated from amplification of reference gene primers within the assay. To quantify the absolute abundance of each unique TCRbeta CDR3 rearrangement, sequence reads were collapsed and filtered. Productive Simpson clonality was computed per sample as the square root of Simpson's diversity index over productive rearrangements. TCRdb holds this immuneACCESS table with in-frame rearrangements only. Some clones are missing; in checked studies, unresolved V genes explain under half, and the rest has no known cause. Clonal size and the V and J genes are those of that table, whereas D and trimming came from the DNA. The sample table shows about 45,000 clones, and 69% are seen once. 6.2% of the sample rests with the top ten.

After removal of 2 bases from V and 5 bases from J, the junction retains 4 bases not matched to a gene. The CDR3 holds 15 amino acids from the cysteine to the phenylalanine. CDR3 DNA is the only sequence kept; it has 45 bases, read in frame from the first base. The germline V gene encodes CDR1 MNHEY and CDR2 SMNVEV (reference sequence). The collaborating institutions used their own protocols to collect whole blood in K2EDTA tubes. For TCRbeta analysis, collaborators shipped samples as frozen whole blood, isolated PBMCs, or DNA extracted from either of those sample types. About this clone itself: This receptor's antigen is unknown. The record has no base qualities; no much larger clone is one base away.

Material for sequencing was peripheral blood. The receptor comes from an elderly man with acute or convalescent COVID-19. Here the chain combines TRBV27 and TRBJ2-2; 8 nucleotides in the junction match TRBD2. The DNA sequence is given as TGTGCCAGCAGTTTAGGACCGGGAGGGACCGGGGAGCTGTTTTTT. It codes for CASSLGPGGTGELFF.